A single T cell receptor beta chain is shown here with its context. Expressed TCRB transcripts got sequenced, as all isolated RNA was reverse transcribed. This table comes from immunoSEQ multiplex PCR, and its TCRdb copy is limited to in-frame clones, with some not included. The sample lists 400,000 to 500,000 clones; 14% were seen once. The sample belongs to a study of beta chain features in type 1 diabetes. The CDR3 extends over 13 amino acids. V was shortened by 3 bases and J by 1 base, with 6 bases between the two germline ends. Looked up from germline, CDR1 is SEHNR and CDR2 is FQNEAQ (reference sequence).

The sequence derives from a man younger than 40 in good health. The sample was naive CD4+ T cells from blood. The J gene is TRBJ1-2, the V gene TRBV7-9; D call uncertain. The CDR3: CASSFGINYGYTF. Here the CDR3 DNA reads TGTGCCAGCAGCTTCGGGATTAACTATGGCTACACCTTC.